The clone carrying this TCR beta chain showed up many times. Antigen specificity is unknown. The assay was immunoSEQ multiplex PCR, and TCRdb's table has in-frame clones only and misses some. The data show about 57,000 clones, approximately 60% seen once. This sample was taken from a study of cytotoxic CD8 clonotypes in ibrutinib-treated CLL. Whole-study context: The study included 11 to 12 relapsed/refractory and 15 treatment-naive patients; approximately 17 had IGHV unmutated disease. Study observations and caveats: The public clonotypes identified were infrequent and showed contraction or stability on treatment.

The CDR3 is made up of 15 amino acids. J lost 2 bases, V lost 4 bases, and 6 bases had no gene match. Germline-derived CDR1 and CDR2 are SGHRS and YFSETQ. The authors obtained approximately 2 micrograms of genomic DNA from cryopreserved PBMCs for TCR beta libraries. The clonotype comes from a human donor with chronic lymphocytic leukemia. The chain joins TRBV5-1 to TRBJ2-1; 7 nucleotides match TRBD2. The specimen comprised PBMCs, sampled after 24 months of ibrutinib treatment. Here the CDR3 reads CASSTFGTTYNEQFF. In DNA form, the CDR3 reads TGCGCCAGCAGCACCTTCGGGACTACCTACAATGAGCAGTTCTTC. Variable domain in full (rest from reference TRBV5-1 and TRBJ2-1): KAGVTQTPRYLIKTRGQQVTLSCSPISGHRSVSWYQQTPGQGLQFLFEYFSETQRNKGNFPGRFSGRQFSNSRSEMNVSTLELGDSALYLCASSTFGTTYNEQFFGPGTRLTVL.